A single sample gave rise to the 17 T cell receptor beta chains below, sequenced in a study of T cell repertoires in cytomegalovirus infection. TCRdb re-derived calls from the reads in MiXCR, one entry per CDR3 protein. The table lists 350,000 to 500,000 distinct CDR3 sequences, roughly 30% of them singletons. The sequencing sample was made of PBMCs. The source is a human donor in good health (CMV status not recorded). Some clones in this sample may be carry-over from other donors' samples.

This CDR3 reads CASSGHRGQGETQYF. The CDR3 nucleotides are TGTGCCAGCAGTGGCCATCGGGGGCAGGGTGAGACCCAGTACTTC. The chain employs TRBV2 and TRBJ2-5; possibly TRBD1 or TRBD2 for D (6 bases each). This CDR3 is built from 15 residues. In germline, CDR1 is SNHLY, CDR2 FYNNEI. V lost 4 bases and J 5 bases, leaving 17 bases between the germline ends.

V usage is TRBV2 and J usage is TRBJ2-3; TRBD1 agrees at 8 bases. There are 15 residues in the CDR3. The trim removed 5 bases at V and 5 bases at J, leaving 9 bases unmatched. Germline V gene lookup returns CDR1 SNHLY and CDR2 FYNNEI. The CDR3 DNA reads as TGTGCCAGCAGTCCGGGCAGGGGGCTTCAAGATACGCAGTATTTT. Protein: CASSPGRGLQDTQYF. Combining the CDR3 with reference TRBV2 and TRBJ2-3 gives the whole variable domain EPEVTQTPSHQVTQMGQEVILRCVPISNHLYFYWYRQILGQKVEFLVSFYNNEISEKSEIFDDQFSVERPDGSNFTLKIRSTKLEDSAMYFCASSPGRGLQDTQYFGPGTRLTVL.

This clonotype was counted only a few times. This chain joins TRBV6-5 and TRBJ1-1; a weak D match, TRBD1 (6 bases). CDR3 length: 16 amino acids. Germline assignment: CDR1 MNHEY and CDR2 SVGAGI. Trimming shortened V by 3 bases and J by 1 base, and 15 bases separated the two germline ends. The CDR3 nucleotides are TGTGCCAGCAGTTATCGACAGGCGAAAGGGAACACTGAAGCTTTCTTT. It yields the protein CASSYRQAKGNTEAFF.

In this sample, this clonotype turned up many times. The chain links TRBV11-3 to TRBJ2-1; 7 nucleotides agree with TRBD1. CDR1 and CDR2 (germline): SGHNT, YENEEA. J gave up 7 bases and V 5 bases, and 2 bases lay outside the gene matches. This CDR3 is built from 12 residues. The CDR3 loop is CASSPTGNEQFF. CDR3 sequence (DNA): TGTGCCAGCAGCCCGACAGGGAATGAGCAGTTCTTC.

This chain connects TRBV24-1 to TRBJ2-3; D gene ambiguous. CDR3 length: 12 amino acids. Trimming pared 6 bases from V and 4 bases from J, leaving 7 bases between. Germline CDR1 is KGHDR and CDR2 is SFDVKD. The CDR3 spells CATSKTSDTQYF. The CDR3 nucleotides read TGTGCCACCAGTAAAACGTCAGATACGCAGTATTTT.

In its sample, this clonotype was seen once. The J gene is TRBJ2-1, the V gene TRBV11-2; D is unresolved. The CDR3 runs to 14 residues. V was cut by 1 base and J by 6 bases, with 10 bases left in between. Germline V gene sequence: CDR1 SGHAT, CDR2 FQNNGV. The CDR3 region is CASSLGSLINEQFF. The CDR3 coding sequence is TGTGCCAGCAGCTTAGGCTCTTTAATCAATGAGCAGTTCTTC.

The rearrangement links TRBV12-3 or TRBV12-4 to TRBJ1-1, with TRBD1 as a possible D gene (5 bases). Trimming took 5 bases from V and 10 from J, leaving 14 bases between them. This CDR3 has 12 amino acids. The CDR3 is CASSLPGTGAFF. The CDR3 nucleotides are TGTGCCAGCAGTCTCCCGGGGACGGGAGCTTTCTTT.

The J gene is TRBJ2-4, the V gene TRBV6-6, with D possibly being TRBD1 (5 bases). CDR3 length: 15 residues. Trimming shortened V by 4 bases and J by 1 base, and 11 bases separated the two germline ends. Germline values: CDR1 MNHNY, CDR2 SVGAGI (reference sequence). CDR3: CASSSATGAKNIQYF. For the CDR3, the DNA is TGTGCCAGCAGTTCCGCAACAGGTGCCAAAAACATTCAGTACTTC.

This chain uses TRBV20-1 with TRBJ1-5, with D tentatively TRBD1 (5 bases). CDR1 DFQATT and CDR2 SNEGSKA come from the germline V gene (reference sequence). Deletions cut 5 bases from V and 6 bases from J, with 11 bases between. This CDR3 comprises 12 residues. The CDR3 region is CSARDGVQPQHF. DNA of the CDR3: TGCAGTGCTCGGGACGGGGTTCAGCCCCAGCATTTT.

A word on this clonotype: One end of the junction fails to match germline, which may point to a read error. The gene calls are TRBV6-6 and TRBJ2-1; 8 bases agree with TRBD1. This CDR3 contains 15 residues. Germline V gives CDR1 MNHNY, CDR2 SVGAGI (reference sequence). CDR3 sequence: CPSSYGTGDYNEQFF. CDR3 in DNA: TGTCCCAGCAGTTACGGGACAGGAGATTACAATGAGCAGTTCTTC.

This clonotype was detected a few times. V usage is TRBV5-6 and J usage is TRBJ2-7, with TRBD1 identical over 10 bases. The V segment lost 3 bases and the J segment 3 bases; nucleotides outside the gene matches: 9. The V gene's germline CDR1 is SGHDT and CDR2 YYEEEE. The length of the CDR3 is 16 residues. CDR3 sequence: CASSSTPGQGSYEQYF. DNA for the CDR3: TGTGCCAGCAGCTCAACACCGGGACAGGGGAGCTACGAGCAGTACTTC.

This clonotype has just one count. The chain uses TRBV6-6 and TRBJ2-1; D tentatively reads TRBD1 or TRBD2 (6 bases each). Trimming shortened V by 0 bases and J by 6 bases, and 18 bases separated the two germline ends. The germline V gene encodes CDR1 MNHNY and CDR2 SVGAGI (reference sequence). The CDR3 has 17 amino acids. The CDR3 region has the DNA TGTGCCAGCAGTTACTCGATGGGGGGCGAGGTGATCAATGAGCAGTTCTTC. Its translation is CASSYSMGGEVINEQFF.

As regards this clonotype: At one boundary the junction diverges from the germline segment, which might be a read error. The chain employs TRBV19 and TRBJ1-1; 12 nucleotides align to TRBD1. The CDR3 sequence is 18 residues long. Germline CDR1 and CDR2: LNHDA and SQIVND (reference sequence). The CDR3 DNA is TGTGCCATTAGTACCGCCGGGACAGGGGGCTTAGCGAACACTGAAGCTTTCTTT. This codes for CAISTAGTGGLANTEAFF.

This clonotype was counted only a few times. The J gene is TRBJ2-7, the V gene TRBV6-1, with 7 bases aligning to TRBD2. The germline gives CDR1 MNHNS, CDR2 SASEGT. V lost 2 bases, J lost 2 bases, and 6 bases stayed unmatched. This CDR3 has 15 amino acids. The CDR3 DNA sequence: TGTGCCAGCAGTGAAAGCGGGGTGGCCCCCTACGAGCAGTACTTC. Translation gives CASSESGVAPYEQYF.

CDR3 in amino acids: CASSHQTSGGARNIQYF. Written as DNA, the CDR3 is TGTGCCAGCAGCCACCAGACTAGCGGGGGGGCGAGAAACATTCAGTACTTC. This sequence joins TRBV7-2 and TRBJ2-4; the match to TRBD2 covers 14 bases. The germline gives CDR1 SGHTA, CDR2 FQGNSA. The trim removed 5 bases at V and 6 bases at J, leaving 9 bases unmatched. The CDR3 totals 17 residues. The full variable domain, rest sourced from reference TRBV7-2 and TRBJ2-4, is GAGVSQSPSNKVTEKGKDVELRCDPISGHTALYWYRQSLGQGLEFLIYFQGNSAPDKSGLPSDRFSAERTGGSVSTLTIQRTQQEDSAVYLCASSHQTSGGARNIQYFGAGTRLSVL.

The chain couples TRBV7-9 to TRBJ2-7, with D perhaps matching TRBD1 or TRBD2 (5 bases each). The CDR3 covers 15 residues. Germline CDR1 SEHNR, CDR2 FQNEAQ (reference sequence). Trimming took 3 bases from V and 2 from J, leaving 14 bases between them. The CDR3 protein is CASSLGVGPTYEQYF. Here the CDR3 DNA reads TGTGCCAGCAGCTTGGGGGTCGGACCAACCTACGAGCAGTACTTC.

The V call is TRBV29-1, the J call TRBJ2-7; D may be TRBD1 (6 bases). This CDR3 is 14 amino acids long. CDR1 is SQVTM, CDR2 ANQGSEA, per germline. V was shortened by 4 bases and J by 3 bases, with 16 bases between the two germline ends. DNA for the CDR3: TGCAGCGTTGCGACCCTAAGACAGGACTACGAGCAGTACTTC. It specifies CSVATLRQDYEQYF.